A single sample gave rise to the 10 T cell receptor beta chains below, sequenced in a study of blood T cell repertoires in COVID-19. TCRdb's copy holds only in-frame clones and misses some; the assay was immunoSEQ multiplex PCR. Of about 140,000 clones detected, under 90% appear once; the ten largest clones hold 1.5% to 2%. The material sequenced was PBMCs or T cells enriched from blood (not recorded which). These receptors all stem from a woman aged 18 to 35 who had been exposed to COVID-19.

The rearrangement links TRBV6-1 to TRBJ2-1, with 15 bases that match TRBD2. This CDR3 comprises 19 residues. The germline CDR1 and CDR2 sequences are MNHNS and SASEGT. The J segment lost 9 bases and the V segment lost 4 bases, leaving 16 bases of the junction unmatched. In DNA, the CDR3 is TGTGCCAGCAGTGTTGGGTGGTGGACTAGCGGGAGGGTGAGGAGTGAGCAGTTCTTC. This translates into CASSVGWWTSGRVRSEQFF.

V and J are TRBV28 and TRBJ1-1; TRBD1 is a possible D gene (5 bases). CDR3 length: 17 residues. V was shortened by 5 bases and J by 5 bases, with 24 bases between the two germline ends. Germline lookup yields CDR1 MDHEN and CDR2 SYDVKM. The CDR3, as DNA: TGTGCCAGCAGTGTTTGGGTTGCTACGCGCGGGGGGACTGAAGCTTTCTTT. Its protein is CASSVWVATRGGTEAFF. The whole variable domain, filled in from reference TRBV28 and TRBJ1-1, reads DVKVTQSSRYLVKRTGEKVFLECVQDMDHENMFWYRQDPGLGLRLIYFSYDVKMKEKGDIPEGYSVSREKKERFSLILESASTNQTSMYLCASSVWVATRGGTEAFFGQGTRLTVV.

The chain carries TRBV9 and TRBJ2-1, with 7 bases aligning to TRBD2. V lost 0 bases to trimming and J lost 3 bases; unmatched junction nucleotides: 6. Germline CDR1 is SGDLS and CDR2 is YYNGEE. This CDR3 has 16 amino acids. The CDR3, as DNA: TGTGCCAGCAGCGTAGATGGAGCGGGATTCTACAATGAGCAGTTCTTC. Its translation: CASSVDGAGFYNEQFF.

The chain uses TRBV5-1 and TRBJ2-2; 14 bases are a match to TRBD2. J gave up 6 bases and V 3 bases, and 1 base lay outside the gene matches. The germline gives CDR1 SGHRS, CDR2 YFSETQ. The CDR3 spans 15 residues. The CDR3 DNA is TGCGCCAGCAGCTCGGGACTAGCGGGAGCCGGGGAGCTGTTTTTT. It is translated as CASSSGLAGAGELFF. Full variable domain (missing parts from reference TRBV5-1 and TRBJ2-2): KAGVTQTPRYLIKTRGQQVTLSCSPISGHRSVSWYQQTPGQGLQFLFEYFSETQRNKGNFPGRFSGRQFSNSRSEMNVSTLELGDSALYLCASSSGLAGAGELFFGEGSRLTVL.

The chain carries TRBV28 and TRBJ2-4, with TRBD2 matching 13 bases. Germline-derived CDR1 and CDR2 are MDHEN and SYDVKM. Unmatched junction bases numbered 4, after V lost 6 bases and J lost 8 bases. CDR3 length: 14 amino acids. CDR3 nucleotides: TGTGCCAGCAGCCTGGGACTAGCGGGGTACATTCAGTACTTC. It encodes CASSLGLAGYIQYF.

This chain connects TRBV28 to TRBJ2-2; D unresolved. V was trimmed by 1 base and J by 3 bases, leaving 6 bases between them. The CDR3 contains 14 residues. Per germline, CDR1 MDHEN and CDR2 SYDVKM. For the CDR3, the DNA is TGTGCCAGCAGTTTATATCGCGACACCGGGGAGCTGTTTTTT. This encodes CASSLYRDTGELFF.

The J gene is TRBJ1-4, the V gene TRBV7-6; D gene ambiguous. Germline CDR1 SGHVS, CDR2 FNYEAQ. V lost 4 bases and J lost 1, with 10 bases in between. CDR3 length equals 15 residues. In DNA, the CDR3 is TGTGCCAGCAGCTCGCGGGCAGAAACTAATGAAAAACTGTTTTTT. Translating gives CASSSRAETNEKLFF.

This clone was seen only a few times. The chain has TRBV30 and TRBJ1-3; the D gene is possibly TRBD1 (6 bases). Germline CDR1 GTSNPN, CDR2 SVGIG (reference sequence). V shed 2 bases and J shed 2 bases, with 13 bases lying between them. This CDR3 comprises 15 residues. Written as DNA, the CDR3 is TGTGCCTGGAGTACCGGGACAAGGCCTGGAAACACCATATATTTT. As protein: CAWSTGTRPGNTIYF. Based on the CDR3 plus reference TRBV30 and TRBJ1-3, the full variable domain is SQTIHQWPATLVQPVGSPLSLECTVEGTSNPNLYWYRQAAGRGLQLLFYSVGIGQISSEVPQNLSASRPQDRQFILSSKKLLLSDSGFYLCAWSTGTRPGNTIYFGEGSWLTVV.

The chain has TRBV4-3 and TRBJ2-3, with 11 nucleotides matching TRBD2. The V segment lost 4 bases and the J segment 2 bases; nucleotides outside the gene matches: 5. Germline values: CDR1 LGHNA, CDR2 YSLEER. The length of the CDR3 is 16 residues. The CDR3 loop reads CASSLGTSGYTDTQYF. CDR3 nucleotide sequence: TGCGCCAGCAGCCTCGGGACTAGCGGTTACACAGATACGCAGTATTTT.

The chain is built from TRBV7-9 and TRBJ2-5; 13 nucleotides align to TRBD2. V gave up 5 bases and J gave up 5 bases; unmatched junction bases: 5. Germline V gene sequence: CDR1 SEHNR, CDR2 FQNEAQ (reference sequence). CDR3 length: 15 residues. CDR3 protein: CASSPGTSGIETQYF. CDR3 DNA: TGTGCCAGCAGCCCGGGGACTAGCGGGATCGAGACCCAGTACTTC.